The 28 T cell receptor beta chains below all came from one sample that was sequenced in a study of blood T cell repertoires in COVID-19. Produced via immunoSEQ multiplex PCR; TCRdb's table is partial and in-frame only. This repertoire shows approximately 470,000 clones, about nine tenths found once; its top ten account for 0.7%. Sequencing input: PBMCs or T cells enriched from blood (not recorded which). The receptor source for this set is a woman aged 18-29 years who had recovered from COVID-19.

This chain links TRBV12-3 or TRBV12-4 with TRBJ1-1; 9 nucleotides agree with TRBD1. The V and J ends lost 6 bases and 4 bases, in that order; junction bases with no gene match: 3. The CDR3 length is 13 residues. The CDR3 nucleotides are TGTGCCAGCAGAGACAGGGGGAGCACTGAAGCTTTCTTT. Its translation is CASRDRGSTEAFF.

J is TRBJ2-3 and V is TRBV10-3; 15 positions match TRBD2. V was pared by 3 bases and J by 6 bases, with 10 bases of the junction left unmatched. CDR3 length: 18 amino acids. Germline assignment: CDR1 ENHRY and CDR2 SYGVKD. CDR3 protein: CAISDPKRTSGGGDTQYF. In DNA form, the CDR3 reads TGTGCCATCAGTGACCCCAAAAGGACTAGCGGGGGGGGCGATACGCAGTATTTT.

The chain's CDR3 is CASSFDREETQYF. The DNA for the CDR3 is TGTGCCAGCAGCTTCGACAGGGAAGAGACCCAGTACTTC. This chain links TRBV5-4 with TRBJ2-5; 7 bases agree with TRBD1. This CDR3 has 13 residues. Germline V gene sequence: CDR1 SGHNT, CDR2 YYREEE (reference sequence). With V trimmed by 2 bases and J by 3 bases, 1 base remained unmatched.

This chain joins TRBV5-6 and TRBJ1-3, with 9 bases matching TRBD1. After removal of 4 bases from V and 1 base from J, the junction contained 9 bases not matched to a gene. This CDR3 has 17 amino acids. The germline CDR1 and CDR2 sequences are SGHDT and YYEEEE. CDR3 nucleotide sequence: TGTGCCAGCAGCCCTCCGGGACAGGGCATTTCTGGAAACACCATATATTTT. This encodes CASSPPGQGISGNTIYF.

The V gene is TRBV19, the J gene TRBJ1-4, with 9 bases identical to TRBD1. The V segment lost 6 bases and the J segment 6 bases; nucleotides outside the gene matches: 5. This CDR3 comprises 14 residues. Germline-derived CDR1 and CDR2 are LNHDA and SQIVND (reference sequence). CDR3 DNA sequence: TGTGCCAGTAGCAGGGACAGGGAACATGAAAAACTGTTTTTT. Encoded protein: CASSRDREHEKLFF.

The gene calls are TRBV19 and TRBJ1-5; TRBD1 aligns across 7 bases. The trim removed 5 bases at V and 4 bases at J, leaving 14 bases unmatched. This CDR3 has 17 amino acids. Germline CDR1 LNHDA, CDR2 SQIVND (reference sequence). The CDR3 sequence is CASSYPPGQRGNQPQHF. CDR3 sequence (DNA): TGTGCCAGTAGTTACCCTCCGGGACAGAGGGGGAATCAGCCCCAGCATTTT.

The chain recombines TRBV25-1 with TRBJ2-3; a possible D gene is TRBD2 (7 bases). Trimming stripped 3 bases from V and 0 bases from J, with 13 bases between. The CDR3 is 16 amino acids. From germline, CDR1 is MGHDK and CDR2 SYGVNS. CDR3 nucleotide sequence: TGTGCCAGCAGTGACCGGGGGGCACCTAGCACAGATACGCAGTATTTT. Amino acids: CASSDRGAPSTDTQYF.

This chain connects TRBV27 to TRBJ2-1, with D possibly matching TRBD2 (6 bases). The CDR3 covers 14 residues. The germline V gene encodes CDR1 MNHEY and CDR2 SMNVEV (reference sequence). V lost 4 bases and J lost 0, with 7 bases in between. The CDR3 protein is CASSYGSSYNEQFF. In DNA form, the CDR3 reads TGTGCCAGCAGTTACGGGAGCTCCTACAATGAGCAGTTCTTC.

J is TRBJ2-7 and V is TRBV18, with D maybe TRBD2 (6 bases). The V gene's germline CDR1 is KGHSH and CDR2 LQKENI. The length of the CDR3 is 14 residues. Trimming took 3 bases from V and 6 from J, leaving 15 bases between them. CDR3: CASSPRGTNSEQYF. CDR3 nucleotides: TGTGCCAGCTCACCGCGGGGCACCAACTCCGAGCAGTACTTC.

A few counts support this clone. The chain links TRBV28 to TRBJ1-2, with 7 nucleotides matching TRBD1. Germline V gene lookup returns CDR1 MDHEN and CDR2 SYDVKM. The CDR3 loop spans 15 amino acids. The V gene end was trimmed by 6 bases and the J gene end by 3 bases; junction bases not matched to a gene: 10. CDR3 residues: CASSRRAGGDYGYTF. DNA of the CDR3: TGTGCCAGCAGCCGCCGGGCAGGGGGAGACTATGGCTACACCTTC.

J is TRBJ2-7 and V is TRBV5-1; D is ambiguous. The germline CDR1 and CDR2 sequences are SGHRS and YFSETQ. Trimming left V 0 bases short and J 1 base short, with 8 bases between. This CDR3 spans 14 amino acids. The CDR3 region is CASSLESRSYEQYF. The CDR3 region has the DNA TGCGCCAGCAGCTTGGAAAGCCGTTCCTACGAGCAGTACTTC. Full variable domain (rest looked up from reference TRBV5-1 and TRBJ2-7): KAGVTQTPRYLIKTRGQQVTLSCSPISGHRSVSWYQQTPGQGLQFLFEYFSETQRNKGNFPGRFSGRQFSNSRSEMNVSTLELGDSALYLCASSLESRSYEQYFGPGTRLTVT.

This clone was observed a single time. V usage is TRBV30 and J usage is TRBJ1-4; D is undetermined. This CDR3 region has 13 residues. Germline lookup yields CDR1 GTSNPN and CDR2 SVGIG (reference sequence). The V and J ends lost 0 bases and 7 bases respectively, with 9 bases between them. CDR3 sequence (DNA): TGTGCCTGGAGTGTATTATCGTTTGAAAAACTGTTTTTT. Amino acid sequence: CAWSVLSFEKLFF.

V usage is TRBV7-9 and J usage is TRBJ1-2; 10 bases map to TRBD1. This CDR3 has 13 residues. The V and J ends lost 5 bases and 6 bases, in that order; junction bases with no gene match: 3. The germline V gene has CDR1 SEHNR and CDR2 FQNEAQ (reference sequence). The CDR3: CASSPTGGNGYTF. For the CDR3, the DNA is TGTGCCAGCAGCCCGACAGGGGGCAATGGCTACACCTTC.

V usage is TRBV25-1 and J usage is TRBJ2-1; the D is unclear. V gave up 1 base and J gave up 4 bases, with 14 bases separating them. Germline V gene data show CDR1 as MGHDK and CDR2 as SYGVNS. The CDR3 sequence is 16 residues long. The CDR3 is CASSEFGTAHYNEQFF. The CDR3 DNA sequence: TGTGCCAGCAGTGAATTCGGAACAGCCCATTACAATGAGCAGTTCTTC. The full variable domain, completed using reference TRBV25-1 and TRBJ2-1, is EADIYQTPRYLVIGTGKKITLECSQTMGHDKMYWYQQDPGMELHLIHYSYGVNSTEKGDLSSESTVSRIRTEHFPLTLESARPSHTSQYLCASSEFGTAHYNEQFFGPGTRLTVL.

This clone was observed a few times. The rearrangement links TRBV19 to TRBJ1-1; possibly TRBD1 for D (6 bases). Trimming removed 10 bases at V and 5 bases at J, with 14 bases between. CDR1 LNHDA and CDR2 SQIVND come from the germline V gene (reference sequence). The CDR3 length is 12 residues. In nucleotides, the CDR3 is TGTGCCACTCAAAAGGGGGGGACTGAAGCTTTCTTT. Its protein is CATQKGGTEAFF. Full variable domain (outside the CDR3, taken from reference TRBV19 and TRBJ1-1): DGGITQSPKYLFRKEGQNVTLSCEQNLNHDAMYWYRQDPGQGLRLIYYSQIVNDFQKGDIAEGYSVSREKKESFPLTVTSAQKNPTAFYLCATQKGGTEAFFGQGTRLTVV.

The J gene is TRBJ1-2, the V gene TRBV4-1; D unresolved. The CDR3 has 16 amino acids. Trimming took 1 base from V and 4 from J, leaving 16 bases between them. Germline CDR1 reads MGHRA; CDR2 reads YSYEKL. The CDR3 reads CASSQGRENPLYGYTF. The CDR3 DNA reads TGCGCCAGCAGCCAAGGAAGGGAGAACCCTCTCTATGGCTACACCTTC.

The rearrangement joins TRBV10-3 to TRBJ2-3; D is ambiguous. Between the trimmed V and J ends, which lost 0 bases and 1 base, there was a span of 5 bases. The CDR3 has 14 amino acids. Germline V CDR1 and CDR2: ENHRY, SYGVKD. CDR3 amino acids: CAISESTRTDTQYF. For the CDR3, the DNA is TGTGCCATCAGTGAGTCCACACGCACAGATACGCAGTATTTT.

The V gene is TRBV28, the J gene TRBJ1-6; D ambiguous. V lost 3 bases and J lost 12, with 12 bases in between. Germline values: CDR1 MDHEN, CDR2 SYDVKM. This CDR3 spans 13 amino acids. CDR3 DNA: TGTGCCAGCAGTTTCGGCGGCCTCGTACCCCTCCACTTT. Its translation is CASSFGGLVPLHF.

This clone came up a few times. The rearrangement uses TRBV6-5 and TRBJ2-1, with TRBD2 as a possible D gene (6 bases). V shed 0 bases and J shed 9 bases, with 12 bases lying between them. CDR3 length equals 14 residues. CDR1 and CDR2 (germline): MNHEY, SVGAGI. The CDR3 nucleotides are TGTGCCAGCAGTTACTCGCGGACTATTAGTGAGCAGTTCTTC. This gives the protein CASSYSRTISEQFF.

V usage is TRBV5-4 and J usage is TRBJ2-3, with 14 bases lining up with TRBD2. CDR1 SGHNT and CDR2 YYREEE come from the germline V gene (reference sequence). The CDR3 runs to 17 residues. The trim removed 3 bases at V and 2 bases at J, leaving 5 bases unmatched. This CDR3 is CASSSRTSGGTTDTQYF. The CDR3 DNA reads as TGTGCCAGCAGCTCAAGGACTAGCGGGGGGACCACAGATACGCAGTATTTT. Full variable domain (outside the CDR3, taken from reference TRBV5-4 and TRBJ2-3): ETGVTQSPTHLIKTRGQQVTLRCSSQSGHNTVSWYQQALGQGPQFIFQYYREEENGRGNFPPRFSGLQFPNYSSELNVNALELDDSALYLCASSSRTSGGTTDTQYFGPGTRLTVL.

The chain recombines TRBV7-2 with TRBJ1-2; 9 nucleotides align to TRBD1. The V segment lost 5 bases and the J segment 7 bases; nucleotides outside the gene matches: 5. The CDR3 totals 13 residues. The V gene's germline CDR1 is SGHTA and CDR2 FQGNSA. This CDR3 reads CASSLGQGSGYTF. The DNA of the CDR3 is TGTGCCAGCAGCCTGGGACAGGGCAGTGGCTACACCTTC.

J is TRBJ2-7 and V is TRBV6-5; 7 bases line up with TRBD2. There are 14 residues in the CDR3. CDR1 is MNHEY, CDR2 SVGAGI, per germline. J lost 4 bases, V lost 6 bases, and 9 bases had no gene match. The CDR3 reads CASSPKREGYEQYF. CDR3 bases: TGTGCCAGCAGCCCGAAGCGGGAAGGGTACGAGCAGTACTTC.

This chain joins TRBV2 and TRBJ2-5, with D perhaps matching TRBD1 (5 bases). Germline lookup yields CDR1 SNHLY and CDR2 FYNNEI. The V gene lost 6 bases and the J gene lost 0 bases, with 35 bases spanning the gap. This CDR3 is 22 amino acids long. For the CDR3, the DNA is TGTGCCAGCAGAGATACCAAAACCCCGACTCCAGGGCTCCTCCCCGACCAAGAGACCCAGTACTTC. Translating gives CASRDTKTPTPGLLPDQETQYF.

The V call is TRBV15, the J call TRBJ1-2; TRBD1 is a possible D gene (5 bases). V was clipped by 6 bases and J by 7 bases, with 21 bases between them. Germline V gene data show CDR1 as LNHNV and CDR2 as YYDKDF (reference sequence). The CDR3 spans 15 residues. This chain's CDR3 is CATSSHGGKEGGYTF. The CDR3 DNA reads TGTGCCACCAGTAGCCACGGGGGGAAGGAGGGTGGCTACACCTTC.

The chain joins TRBV30 to TRBJ2-7; maybe TRBD1 (5 bases). Germline CDR1 and CDR2: GTSNPN and SVGIG (reference sequence). The CDR3 extends over 12 amino acids. Trimming took 3 bases from V and 2 from J, leaving 8 bases between them. The CDR3, as DNA: TGTGCCTGGAGGACAGACACCTACGAGCAGTACTTC. Its protein is CAWRTDTYEQYF. Full variable domain (rest looked up from reference TRBV30 and TRBJ2-7): SQTIHQWPATLVQPVGSPLSLECTVEGTSNPNLYWYRQAAGRGLQLLFYSVGIGQISSEVPQNLSASRPQDRQFILSSKKLLLSDSGFYLCAWRTDTYEQYFGPGTRLTVT.

The chain links TRBV3-1 (or the pseudogene TRBV3-2) to TRBJ2-1; TRBD2 aligns across 10 bases. V was pared by 0 bases and J by 9 bases, with 8 bases of the junction left unmatched. Looked up from germline, CDR1 is LGHDT and CDR2 is YNNKEL (reference sequence). This CDR3 contains 16 residues. DNA for the CDR3: TGTGCCAGCAGCCAAGAGAGATTAGTAGCGGGAGGTGAGCAGTTCTTC. This gives the protein CASSQERLVAGGEQFF.

This clone was seen more than once but under ten times. This chain joins TRBV19 and TRBJ1-5; D possibly corresponds to TRBD1 (5 bases). Trimming removed 7 bases from V and 7 bases from J, with 14 bases in between. The CDR3 has 13 residues. Germline V CDR1 and CDR2: LNHDA, SQIVND (reference sequence). The DNA of the CDR3 is TGTGCCAGTAAAAAGGAGGGACGGCAGCCCCAGCATTTT. Translating it yields CASKKEGRQPQHF.

The chain is built from TRBV6-1 and TRBJ2-7; 10 bases fit TRBD1. The CDR3 runs 16 residues. V was pared by 0 bases and J by 2 bases, with 4 bases of the junction left unmatched. The germline gives CDR1 MNHNS, CDR2 SASEGT. CDR3 protein: CASSEAGDRGTYEQYF. In DNA, the CDR3 is TGTGCCAGCAGTGAAGCTGGGGACAGGGGCACCTACGAGCAGTACTTC.